The 5 T cell receptor beta chains listed next were all sequenced from one sample in a study of cytomegalovirus exposure and HLA in healthy donors. PCR primers comprised 60 Vbeta and 13 Jbeta primers. Some clones are missing from TCRdb's copy, which holds only in-frame ones; the method was immunoSEQ multiplex PCR. Of around 200,000 clones in the sample, about 80% were seen once. Sequencing was done on a sample of PBMCs. The receptors originated from a woman in her forties or fifties in good health and CMV-seropositive.

This chain links TRBV7-9 with TRBJ2-7, with TRBD1 matching 9 bases. Germline trimming cut 3 bases from V and 6 bases from J; bases unmatched to any gene: 3. From germline, CDR1 is SEHNR and CDR2 FQNEAQ (reference sequence). The CDR3 has 13 residues. The CDR3: CASSLGQGGEQYF. In nucleotides, the CDR3 is TGTGCCAGCAGCTTGGGACAGGGAGGCGAGCAGTACTTC. Using reference TRBV7-9 and TRBJ2-7 for the parts outside the CDR3, the full variable domain is DTGVSQNPRHKITKRGQNVTFRCDPISEHNRLYWYRQTLGQGPEFLTYFQNEAQLEKSRLLSDRFSAERPKGSFSTLEIQRTEQGDSAMYLCASSLGQGGEQYFGPGTRLTVT.

This chain joins TRBV19 and TRBJ1-6; the D is unclear. V lost 3 bases and J lost 16, with 25 bases in between. CDR1 is LNHDA and CDR2 is SQIVND in the germline V gene (reference sequence). The CDR3 has 16 amino acids. The DNA of the CDR3 is TGTGCCAGTAGTATTCTGCTCGGCGGCTCTCTGGTAGGACTCCACTTT. Translated: CASSILLGGSLVGLHF.

This clone has a single count. The rearrangement links TRBV7-6 to TRBJ1-2; possible D gene TRBD1, 6 bases. V shed 6 bases and J shed 7 bases, with 21 bases lying between them. The length of the CDR3 is 15 residues. The germline CDR1 and CDR2 sequences are SGHVS and FNYEAQ. The CDR3 loop is CASSPGQNVLAGYTF. The CDR3 region has the DNA TGTGCCAGCAGTCCAGGACAGAATGTTTTGGCTGGCTACACCTTC. Filled out from reference TRBV7-6 and TRBJ1-2, the complete variable domain reads GAGVSQSPRYKVTKRGQDVALRCDPISGHVSLYWYRQALGQGPEFLTYFNYEAQQDKSGLPNDRFSAERPEGSISTLTIQRTEQRDSAMYRCASSPGQNVLAGYTFGSGTRLTVV.

The J gene is TRBJ1-4, the V gene TRBV7-2; D may be TRBD1 (5 bases). This CDR3 comprises 17 residues. With 5 bases removed from V and 0 bases from J, the gap between germline ends came to 16 bases. Per the germline V gene, CDR1 is SGHTA and CDR2 is FQGNSA. The CDR3 bases are TGTGCCAGCAGCCCGTGGGGGGAAGTTGCAACTAATGAAAAACTGTTTTTT. Protein: CASSPWGEVATNEKLFF.

The J gene is TRBJ1-1, the V gene TRBV5-1; possibly TRBD1 for D (6 bases). The germline gives CDR1 SGHRS, CDR2 YFSETQ. Deletions cut 0 bases from V and 11 bases from J, with 17 bases between. This CDR3 spans 14 amino acids. CDR3 DNA sequence: TGCGCCAGCAGCTTGGGACCAGGGGACAACCCCGCTTTCTTT. This translates into CASSLGPGDNPAFF.